The 8 T cell receptor beta chains below all came from one sample that was sequenced in a study of T cells in Graves' hyperthyroidism and ophthalmopathy. Template material for amplifying TCR beta CDR3 regions consisted of RNA transcripts. First-round RT-PCR with HTBI primers amplified the TCR CDR3 region. From the multiplex PCR reads, TCRdb called clonotypes with MiXCR, one entry per CDR3 protein. The table has 600,000 to 700,000 distinct CDR3 sequences, less than 45% seen once. Sequenced: peripheral blood or thyroid tissue (not recorded which). The receptor source for this set is an adult man with Graves' disease, either hyperthyroidism or ophthalmopathy (not recorded which).

In this sample, this clonotype turned up a few times. V is TRBV7-2 and J is TRBJ2-7; 13 bases agree with TRBD2. This CDR3 comprises 16 residues. The germline V gene has CDR1 SGHTA and CDR2 FQGNSA. J gave up 3 bases and V 6 bases, and 8 bases lay outside the gene matches. The CDR3 reads CASSDEGLAGSYEQYF. In DNA, the CDR3 is TGTGCCAGCAGTGATGAGGGACTAGCGGGAAGCTACGAGCAGTACTTC.

The V call is TRBV2, the J call TRBJ1-6, with 7 bases matching TRBD1. This CDR3 is 17 amino acids long. Germline V gives CDR1 SNHLY, CDR2 FYNNEI. The V and J ends lost 6 bases and 0 bases, in that order; junction bases with no gene match: 8. CDR3: CASSSDRVSSYNSPLHF. CDR3 sequence (DNA): TGTGCCAGCAGCTCCGACAGGGTTAGCTCCTATAATTCACCCCTCCACTTT.

The genes are TRBV7-9 and TRBJ1-5; tentatively, D is TRBD1 (6 bases). Germline loops: CDR1 SEHNR, CDR2 FQNEAQ (reference sequence). The CDR3 is 15 residues long. The V and J ends lost 5 bases and 5 bases respectively, with 16 bases between them. The CDR3 DNA reads TGTGCCAGCAGCCAAGAAAGGGGGGCTCATCAGCCCCAGCATTTT. It specifies CASSQERGAHQPQHF. The variable domain in full, completed from reference TRBV7-9 and TRBJ1-5, reads DTGVSQNPRHKITKRGQNVTFRCDPISEHNRLYWYRQTLGQGPEFLTYFQNEAQLEKSRLLSDRFSAERPKGSFSTLEIQRTEQGDSAMYLCASSQERGAHQPQHFGDGTRLSIL.

Note on this clonotype: A read error may explain this, as a much larger clone is one base away. The chain links TRBV29-1 to TRBJ1-1; D is ambiguous. CDR3 length: 11 amino acids. Germline CDR1 reads SQVTM; CDR2 reads ANQGSEA. The CDR3, as DNA: TGCAGCATTGATGAGGCCCTGAGGGCTTTCTTT. It encodes CSIDEALRAFF. The full variable domain, its missing parts supplied by reference TRBV29-1 and TRBJ1-1, is SAVISQKPSRDICQRGTSLTIQCQVDSQVTMMFWYRQQPGQSLTLIATANQGSEATYESGFVIDKFPISRPNLTFSTLTVSNMSPEDSSIYLCSIDEALRAFFGQGTRLTVV.

This clonotype showed up many times. The rearrangement joins TRBV29-1 to TRBJ1-2, with 11 bases matching TRBD1. After removal of 0 bases from V and 4 bases from J, the junction contained 7 bases not matched to a gene. Germline lookup yields CDR1 SQVTM and CDR2 ANQGSEA. CDR3 size: 16 residues. CDR3 nucleotides: TGCAGCGTTGAAGATCCGGACAGGGGGCAAGGCTATGGCTACACCTTC. Translating it yields CSVEDPDRGQGYGYTF.

V gene TRBV7-4 combines with J gene TRBJ2-7; TRBD1 agrees at 9 bases. The length of the CDR3 is 13 residues. With 4 bases clipped from V and 6 bases from J, the junction kept 4 bases outside the gene matches. From germline, CDR1 is SGHVT and CDR2 SQSDAQ. The CDR3 spells CASSWTGVTEQYF. In nucleotides, the CDR3 is TGTGCCAGCAGCTGGACAGGGGTAACCGAGCAGTACTTC.

The chain combines TRBV5-1 with TRBJ2-7; 7 bases align to TRBD1. Trimming cost V 1 base and J 4 bases; bases outside gene matches: 11. Per the germline V gene, CDR1 is SGHRS and CDR2 is YFSETQ. The CDR3 runs 16 residues. DNA of the CDR3: TGCGCCAGCAGCTTGATGTTACCGGGACAGAAATACGAGCAGTACTTC. It encodes CASSLMLPGQKYEQYF. Filled out from reference TRBV5-1 and TRBJ2-7, the complete variable domain reads KAGVTQTPRYLIKTRGQQVTLSCSPISGHRSVSWYQQTPGQGLQFLFEYFSETQRNKGNFPGRFSGRQFSNSRSEMNVSTLELGDSALYLCASSLMLPGQKYEQYFGPGTRLTVT.

The J gene is TRBJ1-2, the V gene TRBV25-1, with a weak D call TRBD1 (6 bases). This CDR3 spans 14 amino acids. V was cut by 5 bases and J by 8 bases, with 18 bases left in between. Germline V gene sequence: CDR1 MGHDK, CDR2 SYGVNS. The DNA for the CDR3 is TGTGCCAGCAGTTTAGCGCTGGCAGGGGTGGGCTACACCTTC. Translation: CASSLALAGVGYTF.